The 29 T cell receptor beta chains below come from one sample, sequenced in a study of blood T cell repertoires in COVID-19. Only in-frame clones appear in the TCRdb table, and some are missing; sequencing was by immunoSEQ multiplex PCR. The data contain 200,000 to 250,000 clones, approximately 90% of them singletons. The sequenced sample was peripheral blood. The receptors come from a woman in her forties or fifties with COVID-19, enrolled during active disease.

As concerns this clone: The same CDR3 can be traced to other DNA sequences in this sample. V and J are TRBV3-1 (or the pseudogene TRBV3-2) and TRBJ2-3, with D hard to call. Trimming pared 0 bases from V and 3 bases from J, leaving 10 bases between. The CDR3 length is 15 residues. Germline CDR1 LGHDT, CDR2 YNNKEL (reference sequence). This CDR3 is CASSQDRSPTDTQYF. DNA for the CDR3: TGTGCCAGCAGCCAAGATCGTAGTCCAACAGATACGCAGTATTTT.

J is TRBJ2-7 and V is TRBV6-5, with a tentative D call TRBD1 (5 bases). Per germline, CDR1 MNHEY and CDR2 SVGAGI. V lost 8 bases and J lost 4, with 9 bases in between. The CDR3 is 11 residues long. CDR3 sequence (DNA): TGTGCCAGCGGCAGGGATTACGAGCAGTACGTC. Translation gives CASGRDYEQYV.

This sequence joins TRBV4-3 and TRBJ1-2; D unresolved. In germline, CDR1 is LGHNA, CDR2 YSLEER. The CDR3 is 15 residues long. Deletions cut 1 base from V and 0 bases from J, with 9 bases between. The CDR3 coding sequence is TGCGCCAGCAGCCAAGGGGAGGCTACTAACTATGGCTACACCTTC. This gives the protein CASSQGEATNYGYTF.

This clone was observed a few times. The V gene is TRBV3-1 (or the pseudogene TRBV3-2), the J gene TRBJ2-7; weak D call: TRBD1 (5 bases). Germline CDR1 is LGHDT and CDR2 is YNNKEL (reference sequence). Trimming stripped 1 base from V and 4 bases from J, with 17 bases between. CDR3 length: 16 residues. The CDR3 loop is CASSQGERGISYEQYF. CDR3 DNA: TGTGCCAGCAGCCAAGGCGAAAGGGGCATTTCTTACGAGCAGTACTTC.

This chain links TRBV10-3 with TRBJ1-2; D gene ambiguous. Trimming pared 4 bases from V and 8 bases from J, leaving 8 bases between. Germline V lookup: CDR1 ENHRY, CDR2 SYGVKD. There are 11 residues in the CDR3. CDR3 residues: CAISGAGGYTF. Written as DNA, the CDR3 is TGTGCCATCAGTGGGGCTGGAGGCTACACCTTC.

The gene calls are TRBV19 and TRBJ2-7, with 11 bases lining up with TRBD1. Germline V lookup: CDR1 LNHDA, CDR2 SQIVND (reference sequence). Losses at the gene ends were 4 bases for V and 4 bases for J; bases not matched to a gene: 9. The CDR3 is made up of 16 amino acids. This chain's CDR3 is CASSTNPGQGAYEQYF. For the CDR3, the DNA is TGTGCCAGTAGTACGAACCCCGGACAGGGGGCTTACGAGCAGTACTTC.

The table lists this clone with a few counts. The CDR3 loop is CASSVGTGSYEQYF. As DNA, the CDR3 is TGTGCCAGCAGCGTTGGGACAGGCTCCTACGAGCAGTACTTC. V usage is TRBV7-9 and J usage is TRBJ2-7, with 8 bases aligning to TRBD1. CDR1 SEHNR and CDR2 FQNEAQ come from the germline V gene (reference sequence). There are 14 residues in the CDR3. V was pared by 5 bases and J by 0 bases, with 3 bases of the junction left unmatched. The variable domain in full, with the rest retrieved from reference TRBV7-9 and TRBJ2-7, is DTGVSQNPRHKITKRGQNVTFRCDPISEHNRLYWYRQTLGQGPEFLTYFQNEAQLEKSRLLSDRFSAERPKGSFSTLEIQRTEQGDSAMYLCASSVGTGSYEQYFGPGTRLTVT.

DNA for the CDR3: TGTGCCAGCTCACCAGGACAGACAAACACCATATATTTT. It translates to CASSPGQTNTIYF. The gene calls are TRBV18 and TRBJ1-3; TRBD1 might be the D (6 bases). CDR3 length equals 13 residues. V lost 2 bases and J lost 6, with 8 bases in between. CDR1 is KGHSH, CDR2 LQKENI, per germline. The variable domain in full, with the rest retrieved from reference TRBV18 and TRBJ1-3, is NAGVMQNPRHLVRRRGQEARLRCSPMKGHSHVYWYRQLPEEGLKFMVYLQKENIIDESGMPKERFSAEFPKEGPSILRIQQVVRGDSAAYFCASSPGQTNTIYFGEGSWLTVV.

The rearrangement joins TRBV2 to TRBJ2-1, with 10 bases aligning to TRBD2. Trimming cost V 5 bases and J 4 bases; bases outside gene matches: 8. Germline lookup yields CDR1 SNHLY and CDR2 FYNNEI. CDR3 length equals 16 residues. For the CDR3, the DNA is TGTGCCAGCAGTTCTTCTAGCGGGGGCCCTTACAATGAGCAGTTCTTC. Protein: CASSSSSGGPYNEQFF.

This chain uses TRBV11-3 with TRBJ2-1, with no clear D. Deletions cut 1 base from V and 9 bases from J, with 10 bases between. CDR3 length: 13 amino acids. CDR1 and CDR2 from the germline V gene are SGHNT and YENEEA. The CDR3 reads CASSLGVGLEQFF. The CDR3 bases are TGTGCCAGCAGCTTAGGGGTTGGGCTTGAGCAGTTCTTC.

V and J are TRBV19 and TRBJ2-1; D is possibly TRBD1 (5 bases). With 11 bases removed from V and 5 bases from J, the gap between germline ends came to 19 bases. The CDR3 has 14 amino acids. The germline CDR1 and CDR2 sequences are LNHDA and SQIVND (reference sequence). The CDR3 DNA reads TGTGCCTCCAAAGGGGTGGGTACGAACAATGAGCAGTTCTTC. Protein product: CASKGVGTNNEQFF.

This clone occurred a few times. Other DNA sequences in the sample encode the same CDR3. This chain connects TRBV7-9 to TRBJ1-2, with a weak D call TRBD1 (6 bases). Trimming removed 6 bases from V and 8 bases from J, with 16 bases in between. Germline loops: CDR1 SEHNR, CDR2 FQNEAQ (reference sequence). The CDR3 is 13 residues long. The CDR3 here is CASSPSGEGGYTF. The CDR3 bases are TGTGCCAGCAGTCCCTCAGGGGAAGGAGGCTACACCTTC. The whole variable domain, filled in from reference TRBV7-9 and TRBJ1-2, reads DTGVSQNPRHKITKRGQNVTFRCDPISEHNRLYWYRQTLGQGPEFLTYFQNEAQLEKSRLLSDRFSAERPKGSFSTLEIQRTEQGDSAMYLCASSPSGEGGYTFGSGTRLTVV.

The chain uses TRBV6-5 and TRBJ1-2; D unresolved. Germline V lookup: CDR1 MNHEY, CDR2 SVGAGI. Trimming removed 6 bases from V and 5 bases from J, with 10 bases in between. The CDR3 spans 12 residues. This chain's CDR3 is CASSVSLYGYTF. CDR3 nucleotide sequence: TGTGCCAGCAGCGTTAGCCTTTATGGCTACACCTTC.

V is TRBV19 and J is TRBJ2-3, with D perhaps matching TRBD1 (6 bases). The length of the CDR3 is 12 residues. The germline V and J ends were trimmed by 0 bases and 11 bases, with 9 bases remaining between them. Germline V gene data show CDR1 as LNHDA and CDR2 as SQIVND (reference sequence). The CDR3 spells CASSIDQGQQYF. The CDR3 nucleotides read TGTGCCAGTAGTATAGATCAGGGACAGCAGTATTTT.

Details on this clone: Different DNA sequences within this sample yield the same CDR3. This chain's CDR3 is CSVGHNTGELFF. DNA for the CDR3: TGCAGCGTTGGACACAACACCGGGGAGCTGTTTTTT. The chain combines TRBV29-1 with TRBJ2-2; D is uncertain. The CDR3 has 12 residues. The ends were cut back, 4 bases at V and 2 bases at J, with 5 bases in the middle. Germline lookup yields CDR1 SQVTM and CDR2 ANQGSEA.

This clone was found once. The V and J genes are TRBV6-5 and TRBJ1-2, with a weak D call TRBD1 (5 bases). Germline V gene sequence: CDR1 MNHEY, CDR2 SVGAGI. V lost 6 bases and J lost 2, with 10 bases in between. The CDR3 contains 13 residues. The CDR3 nucleotides read TGTGCCAGCAGATTTCAGGGAAACTATGGCTACACCTTC. Its protein product is CASRFQGNYGYTF.

The chain has TRBV29-1 and TRBJ2-2, with D possibly matching TRBD1 (6 bases). The germline CDR1 and CDR2 sequences are SQVTM and ANQGSEA. The CDR3 extends over 12 amino acids. Trimming left V 3 bases short and J 5 bases short, with 7 bases between. The CDR3 is CSVEGATGELFF. The CDR3, as DNA: TGCAGCGTTGAGGGGGCGACCGGGGAGCTGTTTTTT.

This clone was seen only once. This chain connects TRBV6-5 to TRBJ2-3, with TRBD1 matching 8 bases. The CDR3 is made up of 16 amino acids. Germline assignment: CDR1 MNHEY and CDR2 SVGAGI. Germline trimming cut 0 bases from V and 3 bases from J; bases unmatched to any gene: 5. CDR3 bases: TGTGCCAGCAGTTACTCTCCCCGACAGGGGACAGATACGCAGTATTTT. This sequence encodes CASSYSPRQGTDTQYF.

This sequence joins TRBV27 and TRBJ2-7; TRBD1 might be the D (5 bases). Per the germline V gene, CDR1 is MNHEY and CDR2 is SMNVEV (reference sequence). V was pared by 4 bases and J by 3 bases, with 7 bases between. The CDR3 consists of 12 residues. Here the CDR3 reads CASSSTGYEQYF. CDR3 DNA: TGTGCCAGCAGTTCAACAGGCTACGAGCAGTACTTC.

This clone was recorded only once. V gene TRBV6-2 or TRBV6-3 combines with J gene TRBJ1-4; 7 nucleotides line up with TRBD1. With V trimmed by 5 bases and J by 6 bases, 15 bases remained unmatched. This CDR3 has 17 residues. Germline CDR1 and CDR2: MNHEY and SVGEGT. The CDR3, as DNA: TGTGCCAGCAGTGCGAGTCCCGGGACAGTAGTGTATGAAAAACTGTTTTTT. Protein: CASSASPGTVVYEKLFF.

This clone was seen once. This sequence joins TRBV9 and TRBJ1-6; no clear D. The CDR3 extends over 16 amino acids. Germline V gives CDR1 SGDLS, CDR2 YYNGEE. V lost 1 base, J lost 7 bases, and 15 bases lay in between. CDR3 coding DNA: TGTGCCAGCAGCGTAAATCCCTGGGCAGTAAATTCACCCCTCCACTTT. Its protein product is CASSVNPWAVNSPLHF.

This chain links TRBV6-2 or TRBV6-3 with TRBJ2-7; 13 bases map to TRBD2. The CDR3 sequence is 16 residues long. In germline, CDR1 is MNHEY, CDR2 SVGEGT. V trimming: 2 bases; J trimming: 7 bases; junction bases outside the gene matches: 8. CDR3 sequence reads: CASSYNGLAGAGEQYV. CDR3 nucleotide sequence: TGTGCCAGCAGTTACAATGGACTAGCGGGGGCGGGGGAGCAGTACGTC.

V gene TRBV28 combines with J gene TRBJ1-1; D remains unclear. Germline values: CDR1 MDHEN, CDR2 SYDVKM. CDR3 size: 16 residues. Between the trimmed V and J ends, which lost 0 bases and 3 bases, there was a span of 14 bases. CDR3 protein: CASSLWGIGSHTEAFF. CDR3 coding DNA: TGTGCCAGCAGTTTATGGGGGATCGGGAGCCACACTGAAGCTTTCTTT.

V usage is TRBV24-1 and J usage is TRBJ2-2; the D gene is possibly TRBD1 (6 bases). Trimming pared 6 bases from V and 3 bases from J, leaving 7 bases between. The length of the CDR3 is 13 residues. Germline-derived CDR1 and CDR2 are KGHDR and SFDVKD. The CDR3 loop is CATSTGYTGELFF. For the CDR3, the DNA is TGTGCCACCAGTACAGGGTACACCGGGGAGCTGTTTTTT.

The rearrangement uses TRBV10-3 and TRBJ2-7, with 7 bases lining up with TRBD2. Germline V CDR1 and CDR2: ENHRY, SYGVKD. The junction had 7 bases not matched to a gene; V was cut back by 6 bases and J by 2 bases. The CDR3 consists of 14 residues. The CDR3, as DNA: TGTGCCATCAGCGAGGGCGGGGGTCCCTACGAGCAGTACTTC. This sequence encodes CAISEGGGPYEQYF.

This chain connects TRBV29-1 to TRBJ2-1; tentative D call: TRBD2 (7 bases). The CDR3 spans 14 residues. Germline assignment: CDR1 SQVTM and CDR2 ANQGSEA. The V end lost 6 bases, the J end lost 7 bases, and 19 bases lay between the germline ends. The CDR3 coding sequence is TGCAGCGTCGACGTGGGGGGGCAATGGAATGAGCAGTTCTTC. Translated: CSVDVGGQWNEQFF.

The chain uses TRBV11-2 and TRBJ1-6; D might be TRBD1 (6 bases). Germline V gene lookup returns CDR1 SGHAT and CDR2 FQNNGV. CDR3 length: 14 residues. The V end was cut by 5 bases, the J end by 7 bases, with 12 bases between. This CDR3 reads CASSPDRTNSPLHF. As DNA, the CDR3 is TGTGCCAGCAGCCCTGACAGGACCAATTCACCCCTCCACTTT.

The chain couples TRBV10-3 to TRBJ2-7; maybe TRBD2 (6 bases). From germline, CDR1 is ENHRY and CDR2 SYGVKD. The CDR3 length is 13 residues. Trimming removed 10 bases at V and 5 bases at J, with 18 bases between. CDR3: CASAGRDSDEQYF. For the CDR3, the DNA is TGTGCCAGTGCGGGCAGGGACTCAGACGAGCAGTACTTC.

The chain couples TRBV28 to TRBJ1-2; TRBD1 matches 7 bases. This CDR3 comprises 14 residues. Trimming cost V 1 base and J 6 bases; bases outside gene matches: 5. CDR1 is MDHEN, CDR2 SYDVKM, per germline. Here the CDR3 DNA reads TGTGCCAGCAGTTTATCCGACAGGGTCCATGGCTACACCTTC. It translates to CASSLSDRVHGYTF.